The 27 T cell receptor beta chains listed next were all sequenced from one sample in a study of beta chain features in type 1 diabetes. As every portion of the isolated RNA was reverse transcribed, the sequencing read expressed TCRB transcripts. Sequencing was performed with immunoSEQ multiplex PCR; in TCRdb, only in-frame clones are kept and a portion is missing. The sample has 900,000 or so clones, 15% to 20% seen once. The sequenced material came from naive CD4+ T cells from blood. These receptors were collected from a woman aged 18-29 years in good health.

J is TRBJ2-2 and V is TRBV19, with a possible D match to TRBD2 (5 bases). Germline-derived CDR1 and CDR2 are LNHDA and SQIVND (reference sequence). V was trimmed by 6 bases and J by 1 base, leaving 9 bases between them. This CDR3 has 14 residues. CDR3 nucleotide sequence: TGTGCCAGTAGCCCTCGGGAGAACACCGGGGAGCTGTTTTTT. This sequence encodes CASSPRENTGELFF.

This clone appeared a few times. V is TRBV18 and J is TRBJ2-5; 10 nucleotides match TRBD1. CDR3 length: 15 residues. V gave up 4 bases and J gave up 1 base; unmatched junction bases: 3. The V gene's germline CDR1 is KGHSH and CDR2 LQKENI. The CDR3 nucleotides read TGTGCCAGCTCACTCCGGGACAGGGGCCAAGAGACCCAGTACTTC. Its translation is CASSLRDRGQETQYF. Full variable domain (outside the CDR3, taken from reference TRBV18 and TRBJ2-5): NAGVMQNPRHLVRRRGQEARLRCSPMKGHSHVYWYRQLPEEGLKFMVYLQKENIIDESGMPKERFSAEFPKEGPSILRIQQVVRGDSAAYFCASSLRDRGQETQYFGPGTRLLVL.

This clone showed up many times. This chain connects TRBV7-9 to TRBJ1-3, with D possibly being TRBD1 (6 bases). The CDR3 totals 17 residues. Germline loops: CDR1 SEHNR, CDR2 FQNEAQ (reference sequence). V was cut by 3 bases and J by 0 bases, with 15 bases left in between. The CDR3 nucleotides read TGTGCCAGCAGCTTGGTTGTTGGGGGCAGCTCTGGAAACACCATATATTTT. Encoded protein: CASSLVVGGSSGNTIYF.

The chain couples TRBV9 to TRBJ2-2, with D unclear. V was shortened by 0 bases and J by 8 bases, with 5 bases between the two germline ends. Germline assignment: CDR1 SGDLS and CDR2 YYNGEE. There are 12 residues in the CDR3. CDR3 sequence reads: CASSVGPGELFF. CDR3 bases: TGTGCCAGCAGCGTAGGACCTGGGGAGCTGTTTTTT.

The chain uses TRBV28 and TRBJ2-7, with D hard to call. The CDR3 is 12 amino acids. V shed 8 bases and J shed 6 bases, with 14 bases lying between them. CDR1 MDHEN and CDR2 SYDVKM come from the germline V gene. CDR3 nucleotides: TGTGCCAGCGCCGAGAGTGATCTCGAGCAGTACTTC. It yields the protein CASAESDLEQYF.

This clone has only a few counts. The chain employs TRBV28 and TRBJ1-5, with D perhaps TRBD1 (5 bases). The CDR3 consists of 16 residues. Germline CDR1 MDHEN, CDR2 SYDVKM. V was shortened by 5 bases and J by 1 base, with 15 bases between the two germline ends. The CDR3 sequence is CASSPTGGRSNQPQHF. CDR3 nucleotides: TGTGCCAGCAGTCCGACCGGGGGGAGGAGCAATCAGCCCCAGCATTTT.

The chain is built from TRBV27 and TRBJ1-5; tentative D call: TRBD1 (5 bases). The V end lost 6 bases, the J end lost 0 bases, and 12 bases lay between the germline ends. Looked up from germline, CDR1 is MNHEY and CDR2 is SMNVEV (reference sequence). This CDR3 spans 15 amino acids. The CDR3 spells CASRTTGTSNQPQHF. The CDR3 region has the DNA TGTGCCAGCAGAACAACCGGGACTAGCAATCAGCCCCAGCATTTT.

This clone was detected once. This may be a read error, as it is one base from a much larger clone. V gene TRBV18 combines with J gene TRBJ2-1; 7 nucleotides align to TRBD2. CDR3 length equals 15 residues. V dropped 3 bases and J dropped 0; count of bases not matched to a gene: 2. In germline, CDR1 is KGHSH, CDR2 LQKENI. The CDR3 DNA reads TGTGCCAGCTCACCGGCTAGCGGCTCCTACAATGAGCAGTTCTTC. Protein sequence: CASSPASGSYNEQFF.

V usage is TRBV2 and J usage is TRBJ1-5; D ambiguous. The CDR3 has 12 residues. Trimming took 9 bases from V and 0 from J, leaving 6 bases between them. CDR1 SNHLY and CDR2 FYNNEI come from the germline V gene. CDR3 sequence reads: CASGDSNQPQHF. The CDR3 region has the DNA TGTGCCAGTGGGGATAGCAATCAGCCCCAGCATTTT.

The chain has TRBV5-8 and TRBJ2-5, with TRBD2 matching 9 bases. J lost 5 bases, V lost 0 bases, and 14 bases had no gene match. This CDR3 region has 18 residues. CDR1 is SGHTS and CDR2 is YDEGEE in the germline V gene. The CDR3 DNA reads TGTGCCAGCAGCTTGGGGGCTAGCGGGATCACCTTCGGGGAGACCCAGTACTTC. This encodes CASSLGASGITFGETQYF.

This clone has only a few counts. This sequence joins TRBV7-3 and TRBJ1-1, with D hard to call. CDR3 size: 14 residues. CDR1 and CDR2 from the germline V gene are SGHTA and FQGTGA. V lost 5 bases, J lost 3 bases, and 13 bases lay in between. This chain's CDR3 is CASSRAGWDTEAFF. The CDR3 nucleotides read TGTGCCAGCAGCCGGGCGGGGTGGGACACTGAAGCTTTCTTT.

The chain uses TRBV4-3 and TRBJ2-1; D is ambiguous. The CDR3 runs 13 residues. CDR1 is LGHNA and CDR2 is YSLEER in the germline V gene. With 4 bases removed from V and 9 bases from J, the gap between germline ends came to 13 bases. This chain's CDR3 is CASSLLQFGEQFF. The CDR3 nucleotides are TGCGCCAGCAGCCTCCTACAATTCGGTGAGCAGTTCTTC.

This clone was detected only a few times. The chain has TRBV28 and TRBJ2-7; TRBD1 is a possible D gene (6 bases). In germline, CDR1 is MDHEN, CDR2 SYDVKM. The CDR3 sequence is 15 residues long. With 1 base removed from V and 2 bases from J, the gap between germline ends came to 12 bases. For the CDR3, the DNA is TGTGCCAGCAGTTTATACCCGACAGGAGCCTACGAGCAGTACTTC. This gives the protein CASSLYPTGAYEQYF.

This clone was found a few times. The V and J genes are TRBV29-1 and TRBJ2-5; perhaps TRBD2 as D (5 bases). From germline, CDR1 is SQVTM and CDR2 ANQGSEA. Trimming left V 6 bases short and J 2 bases short, with 10 bases between. The CDR3 length is 12 residues. CDR3 in DNA: TGCAGCGTGCGGGCGCTTCAAGAGACCCAGTACTTC. Encoded protein: CSVRALQETQYF.

Here the CDR3 reads CASSLVWVRGLGPGELFF. CDR3 coding DNA: TGTGCCAGCAGCTTAGTCTGGGTCAGGGGACTCGGGCCCGGGGAGCTGTTTTTT. The V call is TRBV11-2, the J call TRBJ2-2; D tentatively fits TRBD1 or TRBD2 (6 bases each). With 1 base removed from V and 6 bases from J, the gap between germline ends came to 21 bases. The V gene's germline CDR1 is SGHAT and CDR2 FQNNGV. The CDR3 is made up of 18 amino acids.

This clone was seen a single time. V gene TRBV28 combines with J gene TRBJ2-3, with 10 positions matching TRBD1. With V trimmed by 4 bases and J by 4 bases, 8 bases remained unmatched. In germline, CDR1 is MDHEN, CDR2 SYDVKM. The CDR3 totals 16 residues. For the CDR3, the DNA is TGTGCCAGCAGTTCCCCCGGGACAGGGGCCCCAGATACGCAGTATTTT. This sequence encodes CASSSPGTGAPDTQYF.

The chain recombines TRBV7-8 with TRBJ2-2, with D perhaps matching TRBD1 (6 bases). The V end lost 4 bases, the J end lost 1 base, and 13 bases lay between the germline ends. Germline values: CDR1 SGHVS, CDR2 FQNEAQ. CDR3 length: 16 amino acids. CDR3 region: CASSSRTALNTGELFF. The CDR3 DNA reads TGTGCCAGCAGCTCCCGGACAGCGTTGAACACCGGGGAGCTGTTTTTT.

The chain has TRBV18 and TRBJ2-3, with D hard to call. This CDR3 is built from 14 residues. The germline V and J ends were trimmed by 0 bases and 0 bases, with 4 bases remaining between them. Germline V gives CDR1 KGHSH, CDR2 LQKENI. DNA for the CDR3: TGTGCCAGCTCACCACCGGAGAGCACAGATACGCAGTATTTT. It codes for CASSPPESTDTQYF.

The chain links TRBV4-3 to TRBJ2-3; D uncertain. This CDR3 spans 14 amino acids. Trimming took 4 bases from V and 0 from J, leaving 8 bases between them. CDR1 is LGHNA, CDR2 YSLEER, per germline. CDR3 in DNA: TGCGCCAGCAGCCCCCTCCAGAGCACAGATACGCAGTATTTT. Translation gives CASSPLQSTDTQYF.

This clone was recorded once. The chain uses TRBV4-3 and TRBJ2-1; TRBD2 matches at 13 bases. In germline, CDR1 is LGHNA, CDR2 YSLEER. The V segment lost 0 bases and the J segment 9 bases; nucleotides outside the gene matches: 8. This CDR3 has 17 amino acids. The CDR3, as DNA: TGCGCCAGCAGCCAAGAAGGGACTAGCGGGATTTGGGGTGAGCAGTTCTTC. Translated, it gives CASSQEGTSGIWGEQFF.

This clone was observed a handful of times. The chain couples TRBV6-6 to TRBJ2-1, with 7 nucleotides matching TRBD2. Germline-derived CDR1 and CDR2 are MNHNY and SVGAGI (reference sequence). The CDR3 consists of 15 residues. The ends lost 7 bases at V and 2 bases at J; junction bases unmatched: 8. The CDR3 here is CASNKIAGPYNEQFF. The CDR3 nucleotides read TGTGCCAGCAACAAAATAGCGGGTCCCTACAATGAGCAGTTCTTC.

The chain joins TRBV7-8 to TRBJ2-1, with D perhaps TRBD2 (6 bases). The CDR3 is 17 residues long. The germline gives CDR1 SGHVS, CDR2 FQNEAQ. Trimming removed 1 base at V and 9 bases at J, with 22 bases between. CDR3 sequence reads: CASSLVGAWAGHGEQFF. The CDR3 DNA reads as TGTGCCAGCAGCTTAGTAGGCGCTTGGGCGGGGCATGGTGAGCAGTTCTTC.

The CDR3 nucleotides are TGTGCCAGCATGGGACAGCCAAACACTGAAGCTTTCTTT. It translates to CASMGQPNTEAFF. V gene TRBV6-6 combines with J gene TRBJ1-1; 7 bases match TRBD1. V shed 7 bases, J shed 2 bases, and the junction held 4 bases outside the gene matches. Germline assignment: CDR1 MNHNY and CDR2 SVGAGI (reference sequence). The CDR3 is 13 amino acids.

The V call is TRBV25-1, the J call TRBJ2-7; a possible D gene is TRBD2 (5 bases). V lost 5 bases, J lost 8 bases, and 13 bases lay in between. The CDR3 sequence is 12 residues long. The V gene's germline CDR1 is MGHDK and CDR2 SYGVNS. CDR3 bases: TGTGCCAGCAGTCACGGACTCGCAAAGCAGTACTTC. Translating gives CASSHGLAKQYF.

This chain connects TRBV7-9 to TRBJ1-1, with D perhaps TRBD1 (5 bases). The length of the CDR3 is 15 residues. Germline lookup yields CDR1 SEHNR and CDR2 FQNEAQ (reference sequence). Trimming left V 1 base short and J 0 bases short, with 9 bases between. This chain's CDR3 is CASSLVRGLNTEAFF. CDR3 sequence (DNA): TGTGCCAGCAGCTTAGTGCGGGGGTTGAACACTGAAGCTTTCTTT. Full variable domain (rest looked up from reference TRBV7-9 and TRBJ1-1): DTGVSQNPRHKITKRGQNVTFRCDPISEHNRLYWYRQTLGQGPEFLTYFQNEAQLEKSRLLSDRFSAERPKGSFSTLEIQRTEQGDSAMYLCASSLVRGLNTEAFFGQGTRLTVV.

This clone was counted a few times. The V gene is TRBV5-4, the J gene TRBJ2-5; TRBD2 aligns across 8 bases. The CDR3 length is 15 residues. V gave up 2 bases and J gave up 1 base; unmatched junction bases: 4. Germline V gives CDR1 SGHNT, CDR2 YYREEE (reference sequence). CDR3 region: CASSLAGDIQETQYF. For the CDR3, the DNA is TGTGCCAGCAGCTTAGCGGGAGATATCCAAGAGACCCAGTACTTC.

With regard to this clone: This sample also contains other DNA sequences that code for the same CDR3. The chain has TRBV6-5 and TRBJ2-2, with no clear D. The CDR3 is 14 residues long. V was clipped by 0 bases and J by 1 base, with 3 bases between them. Looked up from germline, CDR1 is MNHEY and CDR2 is SVGAGI. The CDR3 here is CASSYSRNTGELFF. The DNA for the CDR3 is TGTGCCAGCAGTTACTCGAGGAACACCGGGGAGCTGTTTTTT.